The 16 T cell receptor beta chains below were found in one sample sequenced in a study of OX40 agonist ivuxolimab in advanced cancers. Produced via immunoSEQ multiplex PCR; TCRdb's table is partial and in-frame only. The table records some 50,000 clones, 80% to 90% of them present only once. The sample consisted of CD4+ or CD8+ T cells sorted from blood, taken in a trial of the OX40 agonist ivuxolimab. Receptor source: an adult with an advanced solid tumor such as melanoma, head and neck, liver or kidney cancer.

The genes are TRBV7-9 and TRBJ2-3; D not certain. V lost 0 bases and J 0 bases, leaving 4 bases between the germline ends. Germline assignment: CDR1 SEHNR and CDR2 FQNEAQ (reference sequence). This CDR3 is 14 amino acids long. Written as DNA, the CDR3 is TGTGCCAGCAGCTTAGCGGGGAGCACAGATACGCAGTATTTT. Translating gives CASSLAGSTDTQYF.

This CDR3 reads CASSELSGYGYTF. In DNA form, the CDR3 reads TGTGCCAGCAGTGAATTGTCGGGTTACGGCTACACCTTC. This rearrangement joins TRBV25-1 to TRBJ1-2, with D uncertain. CDR1 and CDR2 from the germline V gene are MGHDK and SYGVNS. V gave up 1 base and J gave up 8 bases, with 11 bases separating them. The CDR3 spans 13 residues.

The chain combines TRBV10-2 with TRBJ1-1; 7 nucleotides match TRBD1. The germline CDR1 and CDR2 sequences are WSHSY and SAAADI. The CDR3 loop spans 15 amino acids. V shed 10 bases, J shed 0 bases, and the junction held 11 bases outside the gene matches. The CDR3 region is CATVRQGAVNTEAFF. As DNA, the CDR3 is TGCGCCACCGTAAGACAGGGTGCGGTGAACACTGAAGCTTTCTTT.

The chain is built from TRBV19 and TRBJ2-7; tentative D call: TRBD1 (6 bases). The CDR3 extends over 13 amino acids. Germline-derived CDR1 and CDR2 are LNHDA and SQIVND (reference sequence). Trimming took off 7 bases at V and 0 bases at J, with 10 bases between the two ends. In nucleotides, the CDR3 is TGTGCCAGTAACGACAGGAACTCCTACGAGCAGTACTTC. Translating gives CASNDRNSYEQYF.

V usage is TRBV7-3 and J usage is TRBJ2-2; possibly TRBD2 for D (6 bases). V shed 0 bases and J shed 0 bases, with 11 bases lying between them. Germline V gene sequence: CDR1 SGHTA, CDR2 FQGTGA. This CDR3 is 17 amino acids long. The DNA of the CDR3 is TGTGCCAGCAGCTTAACGAAACTAGCAGCGAACACCGGGGAGCTGTTTTTT. This codes for CASSLTKLAANTGELFF.

As regards this clone: Lacking the conserved final phenylalanine or tryptophan, this CDR3 likely reflects a read error. The DNA is left out, because the CDR3 cannot be placed on it with certainty; the CDR3 is given as TCRdb lists it. The chain links TRBV2 to TRBJ2-3; the table names TRBD2, a call not compared with the DNA. 17 amino acids form the CDR3, both terminal residues included. Germline V CDR1 and CDR2: SNHLY, FYNNEI. This CDR3 reads CALWGPGLAGATDTQPR.

Only one count was recorded for this clone. The chain employs TRBV9 and TRBJ2-5; 7 bases match TRBD2. V lost 4 bases and J lost 1; bases outside the gene matches: 4. Germline V gene sequence: CDR1 SGDLS, CDR2 YYNGEE. The CDR3 totals 14 residues. In DNA form, the CDR3 reads TGTGCCAGCAGCCCGGGGGGTACCCAAGAGACCCAGTACTTC. It is translated as CASSPGGTQETQYF.

This chain connects TRBV6-1 to TRBJ2-3; D is possibly TRBD1 (6 bases). Germline loops: CDR1 MNHNS, CDR2 SASEGT. The CDR3 loop spans 15 amino acids. V lost 8 bases and J lost 0, with 15 bases in between. CDR3 sequence (DNA): TGTGCCAGCGGCTACACAGGGAGTAGCACAGATACGCAGTATTTT. Amino acid sequence: CASGYTGSSTDTQYF.

This clone was recorded a few times. The gene calls are TRBV6-5 and TRBJ2-7; TRBD2 matches 9 bases. The V gene end was trimmed by 5 bases and the J gene end by 0 bases; junction bases not matched to a gene: 5. This CDR3 region has 15 residues. CDR1 MNHEY and CDR2 SVGAGI come from the germline V gene. CDR3 nucleotides: TGTGCCAGCAGTAACTGGACTAGCGTCTCCTACGAGCAGTACTTC. Translating it yields CASSNWTSVSYEQYF.

In the case of this clone: A junction end diverges from the germline sequence, so it may reflect a read error. The CDR3 DNA is TGTGCCGTACGGGTAGCGGTTTCCTACGAGCGGTACTTC. Its protein is CAVRVAVSYERYF. The chain has TRBV6-1 and TRBJ2-7, with a possible D match to TRBD2 (6 bases). The CDR3 runs 13 residues. The germline V gene has CDR1 MNHNS and CDR2 SASEGT.

V is TRBV7-9 and J is TRBJ2-1; either TRBD1 or TRBD2 may fit D (6 bases each). Germline assignment: CDR1 SEHNR and CDR2 FQNEAQ (reference sequence). CDR3 length: 15 residues. V lost 7 bases and J lost 10, with 23 bases in between. This CDR3 reads CASTLVQGLGGEQFF. The CDR3 DNA sequence: TGTGCCAGCACTCTTGTTCAGGGATTAGGGGGGGAGCAGTTCTTC.

The chain couples TRBV11-3 to TRBJ2-7; a weak D match, TRBD1 (6 bases). The CDR3 extends over 14 amino acids. V was clipped by 4 bases and J by 5 bases, with 15 bases between them. The germline CDR1 and CDR2 sequences are SGHNT and YENEEA. The CDR3 loop reads CASSWHRVLNEQYF. The CDR3 DNA reads as TGTGCCAGCAGCTGGCACAGGGTACTAAACGAGCAGTACTTC.

This chain connects TRBV5-1 to TRBJ1-1, with 11 nucleotides matching TRBD1. This CDR3 comprises 13 residues. Germline CDR1 reads SGHRS; CDR2 reads YFSETQ. V lost 3 bases to trimming and J lost 7 bases; unmatched junction nucleotides: 2. The CDR3 DNA sequence: TGCGCCAGCAGCTGGACAGGGGGCTTTGAAGCTTTCTTT. As protein: CASSWTGGFEAFF. Looking up the rest from reference TRBV5-1 and TRBJ1-1 gives the full variable domain: KAGVTQTPRYLIKTRGQQVTLSCSPISGHRSVSWYQQTPGQGLQFLFEYFSETQRNKGNFPGRFSGRQFSNSRSEMNVSTLELGDSALYLCASSWTGGFEAFFGQGTRLTVV.

There are a few counts of this clone. DNA for the CDR3: TGTGCCTGGAGTGTAATGGGACCTGAAGCTTTCTTT. Translating gives CAWSVMGPEAFF. The chain employs TRBV30 and TRBJ1-1; possibly TRBD1 for D (5 bases). CDR3 size: 12 residues. V was shortened by 0 bases and J by 6 bases, with 8 bases between the two germline ends. Germline V lookup: CDR1 GTSNPN, CDR2 SVGIG (reference sequence).

In this sample, this clone turned up a few times. This chain links TRBV9 with TRBJ2-7; unclear D gene. The CDR3 is made up of 15 amino acids. V was shortened by 0 bases and J by 0 bases, with 10 bases between the two germline ends. Germline V CDR1 and CDR2: SGDLS, YYNGEE. CDR3 coding DNA: TGTGCCAGCAGCGTAGGGCAGGTGCCCTCCTACGAGCAGTACTTC. This encodes CASSVGQVPSYEQYF.

The gene calls are TRBV30 and TRBJ1-2; 8 bases agree with TRBD1. V shed 0 bases and J 2 bases; nucleotides not matched to a gene: 17. Germline V gene data show CDR1 as GTSNPN and CDR2 as SVGIG (reference sequence). The CDR3 has 19 residues. Written as DNA, the CDR3 is TGTGCCTGGAGTGTCCTTTCATTCTTGACAGGGGACCTCAACTATGGCTACACCTTC. Translation gives CAWSVLSFLTGDLNYGYTF.